This TCR beta chain was found in a study of blood T cell repertoires in COVID-19. At the level of the study: The origin of the acute and convalescent COVID-19 samples was the United States, Italy and Spain. The analysed material was cDNA or gDNA that came from T cells, B-cell-depleted T cells, or PBMCs.

This CDR3 spans 12 amino acids. Between the trimmed V and J ends, which lost 4 bases and 8 bases, there was a span of 8 bases. Per the germline V gene, CDR1 is SGHDN and CDR2 is FVKESK. Authors' processing steps: Reference gene primers were amplified, and this amplification served to estimate nucleated cell counts. Sequenced by immunoSEQ multiplex PCR; TCRdb stores in-frame clones only, minus some. The D gene and trimming were derived from the DNA, and the V and J assignments and clone size from that table. Of around 110,000 clones in the sample, over 80% were seen once. In its sample, this clone was seen a few times.

The V call is TRBV14, the J call TRBJ1-4; D perhaps matches TRBD1 (6 bases). The receptor's source is a man younger than 40 with acute or convalescent COVID-19. Sequenced input: peripheral blood. The CDR3 sequence: CASSPRGEKLFF. CDR3 DNA: TGTGCCAGCAGCCCAAGGGGGGAAAAACTGTTTTTT.